A selection of T cell receptor beta chains follows, all from one sample in a study of blood T cell repertoires in COVID-19. This table comes from immunoSEQ multiplex PCR, and its TCRdb copy is limited to in-frame clones, with some not included. Seen here are about 270,000 clones, roughly 84% observed once, and the top ten hold more than 1.2%. The sequencing input was peripheral blood. The receptors originated from a human donor with COVID-19, enrolled during active disease. The donor label of this sample is uncertain. CDR3s include the opening cysteine and the closing phenylalanine or tryptophan. The order of the fields is CDR3 length, clone size, D gene, J gene, V gene, CDR3 DNA, CDR3 protein. D genes are given only for firm matches. Rows give clone size only sometimes, using once, few, many, or a class for an expanded clone.

length: 15; size: NA; D: NA; J: TRBJ1-3; V: TRBV7-9; DNA: TGTGCCAGCAGGTTAAACGGGGGGAATGGAAACACCATATATTTT; CDR3: CASRLNGGNGNTIYF
length: 15; size: NA; D: NA; J: TRBJ2-5; V: TRBV5-4; DNA: TGTGCCAGCAGCTTAACAGGGACCCTACAAGAGACCCAGTACTTC; CDR3: CASSLTGTLQETQYF
length: 12; size: NA; D: TRBD1; J: TRBJ1-2; V: TRBV28; DNA: TGTGCCAGCAGCGACAGGGTTGGGGGCTACACCTTC; CDR3: CASSDRVGGYTF
length: 16; size: NA; D: TRBD2; J: TRBJ2-1; V: TRBV7-2; DNA: TGTGCCAGCAGCCCCCGTGGCGGGAGCTCCTACAATGAGCAGTTCTTC; CDR3: CASSPRGGSSYNEQFF
length: 14; size: once; D: TRBD1; J: TRBJ2-1; V: TRBV9; DNA: TGTGCCAGCAGCAGGATTACAGGGGGCAATGAGCAGTTCTTC; CDR3: CASSRITGGNEQFF
length: 15; size: once; D: TRBD2; J: TRBJ2-7; V: TRBV28; DNA: TGTGCCAGCAGTTTAATAAGGACTAGCGGGAGGCCCTTGGACTTC; CDR3: CASSLIRTSGRPLDF
length: 17; size: NA; D: TRBD2; J: TRBJ2-1; V: TRBV19; DNA: TGTGCCAGTAGTATAGAAGGGGCGACGGGGGGCTACAATGAGCAGTTCTTC; CDR3: CASSIEGATGGYNEQFF
length: 15; size: NA; D: TRBD1; J: TRBJ1-2; V: TRBV30; DNA: TGTGCCTGGAGTCCTCCTCCGGACAGGGCGCATGGCTACACCTTC; CDR3: CAWSPPPDRAHGYTF
length: 13; size: NA; D: NA; J: TRBJ2-3; V: TRBV27; DNA: TGTGCCAGCAGTTCTGGGGCGACAGATACGCAGTATTTT; CDR3: CASSSGATDTQYF
length: 12; size: NA; D: NA; J: TRBJ1-1; V: TRBV6-5; DNA: TGTGCCAGCAGTCGTAGCCGAGGGGAAGCTTTCTTT; CDR3: CASSRSRGEAFF
length: 14; size: NA; D: NA; J: TRBJ1-1; V: TRBV30; DNA: TGTGCCTGGCGGGGGTTTGGGGGGGCTACTGAAGCTTTCTTT; CDR3: CAWRGFGGATEAFF
length: 14; size: NA; D: NA; J: TRBJ1-6; V: TRBV3-1/TRBV3-2; DNA: TGTGCCAGCAGCCCGGGGGGCGGCGATTCACCCCTCCACTTT; CDR3: CASSPGGGDSPLHF
length: 14; size: NA; D: NA; J: TRBJ1-1; V: TRBV28; DNA: TGTGCCACGCGACAGCAACGCGTGGACACTGAAGCTTTCTTT; CDR3: CATRQQRVDTEAFF
length: 14; size: NA; D: TRBD1; J: TRBJ1-2; V: TRBV3-1/TRBV3-2; DNA: TGTGCCAGCAGCCAAGATGCAGGGGGGAACGGCTACACCTTC; CDR3: CASSQDAGGNGYTF
length: 13; size: NA; D: TRBD1; J: TRBJ2-7; V: TRBV29-1; DNA: TGCAGCGTCACCAAACAGGGGGTCCACGAGCAGTACTTC; CDR3: CSVTKQGVHEQYF
length: 15; size: NA; D: NA; J: TRBJ2-7; V: TRBV11-2; DNA: TGTGCCAGCAGCTTAGACGGGGAAGGGTTGAGTGAGCAGTACTTC; CDR3: CASSLDGEGLSEQYF
length: 17; size: NA; D: TRBD1; J: TRBJ1-2; V: TRBV19; DNA: TGTGCCAGTGCTGCGGGTCGGGACAGGGGCGTTAACTATGGCTACACCTTC; CDR3: CASAAGRDRGVNYGYTF
length: 14; size: few; D: TRBD2; J: TRBJ2-1; V: TRBV29-1; DNA: TGCAGCGGCCTACTAGCGGGAGGGGTCAATGAGCAGTTCTTC; CDR3: CSGLLAGGVNEQFF
length: 14; size: NA; D: NA; J: TRBJ2-7; V: TRBV28; DNA: TGTGCCAGCATACTCCACAGCTCCTCCTACGAGCAGTACTTC; CDR3: CASILHSSSYEQYF
length: 13; size: NA; D: NA; J: TRBJ2-7; V: TRBV28; DNA: TGTGCCAGCAGTGGCAGGGTAGCCTACGAGCAGTACTTC; CDR3: CASSGRVAYEQYF
length: 16; size: NA; D: TRBD2; J: TRBJ2-2; V: TRBV7-8; DNA: TGTGCCAGCAGCCCTGTTAGCGGGGTGAACACCGGGGAGCTGTTTTTT; CDR3: CASSPVSGVNTGELFF
length: 16; size: NA; D: TRBD2; J: TRBJ2-1; V: TRBV11-3; DNA: TGTGCCAGCAGTAAAAGAGGAGGGACTATAGTAGGAGAGCAGTTCTTC; CDR3: CASSKRGGTIVGEQFF
length: 15; size: NA; D: NA; J: TRBJ1-5; V: TRBV6-5; DNA: TGTGCCAGCATCTACGGGCGACAGAGCAATCAGCCCCAGCATTTT; CDR3: CASIYGRQSNQPQHF
length: 15; size: NA; D: NA; J: TRBJ1-6; V: TRBV7-6; DNA: TGTGCCAGCAGCGAAAACCGGGCCGGGAGTTCACCCCTCCACTTT; CDR3: CASSENRAGSSPLHF
length: 14; size: NA; D: NA; J: TRBJ2-1; V: TRBV29-1; DNA: TGCAGCGTTGAGGGACTTCTCACCTACAATGAGCAGTTCTTC; CDR3: CSVEGLLTYNEQFF
length: 16; size: NA; D: TRBD1; J: TRBJ1-1; V: TRBV5-1; DNA: TGCGCCAGCAGCCCAAGGACAGGTGGAGTGAACACTGAAGCTTTCTTT; CDR3: CASSPRTGGVNTEAFF
length: 15; size: NA; D: NA; J: TRBJ2-2; V: TRBV5-3; DNA: TGTGCCAGAAGCCCTAGAGAGGGATTCACCGGGGAGCTGTTTTTT; CDR3: CARSPREGFTGELFF
length: 14; size: NA; D: TRBD2; J: TRBJ2-7; V: TRBV7-9; DNA: TGTGCCAGCAGCTTAGGACTAGCCGTCAACGAGCAGTACTTC; CDR3: CASSLGLAVNEQYF
length: 13; size: NA; D: NA; J: TRBJ2-3; V: TRBV7-3; DNA: TGTGCCAGCAGCTTAACTTCTAAGGGGTGGACGTATTTT; CDR3: CASSLTSKGWTYF
length: 15; size: once; D: NA; J: TRBJ1-5; V: TRBV19; DNA: TGTGCCAGTACACCGGGCAGGGAGGGCAATCAGCCCCAGCATTTT; CDR3: CASTPGREGNQPQHF
length: 13; size: few; D: NA; J: TRBJ2-7; V: TRBV19; DNA: TGTGCCAGTTCCTCGGCCAGGGGTGACGAGCAGTACTTC; CDR3: CASSSARGDEQYF
length: 13; size: NA; D: NA; J: TRBJ2-4; V: TRBV27; DNA: TGTGCCAGCAGACCACTCGAAGATCGCATTCAGTACTTC; CDR3: CASRPLEDRIQYF
length: 16; size: once; D: TRBD1; J: TRBJ2-7; V: TRBV5-6; DNA: TGTGCCAGCAGCACCCCAGGGGGACAGGGAAACTACGAGCAGTACTTC; CDR3: CASSTPGGQGNYEQYF
length: 14; size: NA; D: NA; J: TRBJ2-1; V: TRBV29-1; DNA: TGCAGCGTTGTCCGTGGCAGCTCCTACAATGAGCAGTTCTTC; CDR3: CSVVRGSSYNEQFF
length: 11; size: NA; D: NA; J: TRBJ2-1; V: TRBV11-2; DNA: TGTGCCAGCAGCTTAGTCGGGACTCTATTCTTC; CDR3: CASSLVGTLFF
length: 13; size: NA; D: TRBD1; J: TRBJ1-3; V: TRBV29-1; DNA: TGCAGCGTTTCGACAGGGGGAGGAAACACCATATATTTT; CDR3: CSVSTGGGNTIYF
length: 12; size: NA; D: NA; J: TRBJ2-7; V: TRBV6-5; DNA: TGTGCCAGCAGTACAGGGCTCTACGAGCAGTACTTC; CDR3: CASSTGLYEQYF
length: 15; size: NA; D: NA; J: TRBJ2-3; V: TRBV4-3; DNA: TGCGCCAGCAGCCAAACCCGAACTAGCACAGATACGCAGTATTTT; CDR3: CASSQTRTSTDTQYF
length: 18; size: NA; D: NA; J: TRBJ2-6; V: TRBV4-3; DNA: TGCGCCAGCAGCCAAGATAGGGTAAGAGGGTCTGGGGCCAACGTCCTGACTTTC; CDR3: CASSQDRVRGSGANVLTF